The rows below give T cell receptor beta chains drawn from one sample of a study of blood T cells in healthy people across ages. MiXCR, run by TCRdb on the 5' RACE reads, gives a single entry per CDR3 protein. The table includes about 1.8 million distinct CDR3 sequences, less than 50% detected once. Specimen: blood. All receptors derive from a woman in her forties in good health. The CDR3 runs from the conserved cysteine through the conserved F or W. D genes are given only for firm matches. Part of the rows lack a size; the others show once, few, many or a class for expanded clones.

d_call j_call v_call clone_size cdr3_aa cdr3_nt
TRBD1 TRBJ2-3 TRBV5-1 once CASSLAVLVRDRGQADTQYF TGCGCCAGCAGCTTGGCCGTCCTCGTCCGGGACAGGGGGCAAGCAGATACGCAGTATTTT
. TRBJ2-3 TRBV28 . CASSGIDTNINTQYF TGTGCCAGCAGTGGGATCGACACAAACATCAATACGCAGTATTTT
TRBD1 TRBJ2-1 TRBV6-5 . CASRELGGGLLVTGEQFF TGTGCCAGCAGAGAACTAGGGGGCGGTTTACTAGTCACGGGTGAGCAGTTCTTC
. TRBJ2-5 TRBV25-1 . CASSEFGEVKTQYF TGTGCCAGCAGTGAATTCGGGGAAGTGAAGACCCAGTACTTC
TRBD2 TRBJ2-3 TRBV20-1 . CSARDPGRGGFTDTQYF TGCAGTGCTAGAGACCCCGGGAGGGGGGGGTTCACAGATACGCAGTATTTT
TRBD1 TRBJ1-2 TRBV7-2 few CASSLVQGDYGYTF TGTGCCAGCAGCTTAGTTCAGGGGGACTATGGCTACACCTTC
. TRBJ2-1 TRBV4-1 . CASSQVRGARNEQFF TGCGCCAGCAGCCAAGTCCGGGGGGCTCGCAATGAGCAGTTCTTC
. TRBJ1-5 TRBV5-6 . CASSLGGPTGSNQPQHF TGTGCCAGCAGCTTGGGGGGCCCGACAGGTAGCAATCAGCCCCAGCATTTT
. TRBJ2-1 TRBV27 few CASSYGRDEFF TGTGCCAGCAGTTACGGACGGGATGAGTTCTTC
. TRBJ2-4 TRBV4-3 . CASSQDRGTSKNIQYF TGCGCCAGCAGCCAAGATAGAGGGACAAGTAAAAACATTCAGTACTTC
. TRBJ1-5 TRBV20-1 . CSANVATGNSNQPQHF TGCAGTGCTAATGTGGCTACTGGGAATAGCAATCAGCCCCAGCATTTT
. TRBJ1-6 TRBV11-1 . CASSPMADSPLHF TGTGCCAGCAGCCCCATGGCGGATTCACCCCTCCACTTT
TRBD2 TRBJ2-5 TRBV4-2 . CASSQAQLAGAPNEQYF TGTGCCAGCAGCCAAGCCCAACTAGCGGGGGCTCCCAATGAGCAGTACTTC
TRBD2 TRBJ2-3 TRBV3-1 . CASSHLGFGGSADTQYF TGTGCCAGCAGCCACCTGGGTTTCGGGGGGAGTGCAGATACGCAGTATTTT
TRBD1 TRBJ1-1 TRBV6-5 . CASSIQGRQNTEAFF TGTGCCAGCAGCATACAGGGGCGACAGAACACTGAAGCTTTCTTT
. TRBJ2-3 TRBV7-2 . CASSGRRDFTDTQYF TGTGCCAGCAGCGGACGCCGGGACTTCACAGATACGCAGTATTTT
. TRBJ2-6 TRBV7-2 once CASSELNEQFFGANVLTF .
. TRBJ2-7 TRBV20-1 . CSALDRLRPYEQYF TGCAGTGCTCTCGACAGGTTACGGCCCTACGAGCAGTACTTC
. TRBJ2-7 TRBV9 . CASSVGADLFTDTQYF TGTGCCAGCAGCGTAGGGGCCGACTTATTCACAGATACGCAGTACTTC
. TRBJ2-3 TRBV20-1 . CSAQARDRLTDTQYF TGCAGTGCTCAGGCGAGAGACAGGCTCACAGATACGCAGTATTTT
. TRBJ2-5 TRBV29-1 few CSVEPGLDQETQYF TGCAGCGTTGAACCGGGACTCGACCAAGAGACCCAGTACTTC
. TRBJ2-7 TRBV6-2/TRBV6-3 . CASSTAIYEQYF TGTGCCAGCAGCACCGCCATCTACGAGCAGTACTTC
TRBD2 TRBJ2-3 TRBV9 . CASSVGGGGLDTQYF TGTGCCAGCAGCGTAGGGGGGGGAGGTTTAGATACGCAGTATTTT
. TRBJ2-5 TRBV6-5 . CASSYSNPRVQETQYF TGTGCCAGCAGTTACTCGAATCCTAGGGTCCAAGAGACCCAGTACTTC
. TRBJ2-1 TRBV2 few CASMRTEDNEQFF TGTGCCAGCATGAGGACAGAGGACAATGAGCAGTTCTTC
. TRBJ2-3 TRBV29-1 few CSVKGSTDTQYF TGCAGCGTTAAAGGGAGCACAGATACGCAGTATTTT
. TRBJ1-2 TRBV6-2/TRBV6-3 . CASSKYPTGPNYGYTF TGTGCCAGCAGTAAATATCCCACGGGACCTAACTATGGCTACACCTTC
. TRBJ2-5 TRBV27 few CASSLYTGQETQYF TGTGCCAGCAGTTTATATACAGGCCAAGAGACCCAGTACTTC
TRBD1 TRBJ1-5 TRBV2 many CASSRDRGINQPQHF TGTGCCAGCAGTAGGGACAGGGGAATCAATCAGCCCCAGCATTTT
. TRBJ2-3 TRBV15 . CATSRETRDTQYF TGTGCCACCAGCAGAGAGACTCGAGATACGCAGTATTTT
TRBD1 TRBJ1-3 TRBV13 . CASSLVGQAGNTIYF TGTGCCAGCAGCTTAGTGGGACAGGCTGGAAACACCATATATTTT
. TRBJ2-4 TRBV5-1 . CASSLGPAEGNIQYF TGCGCCAGCAGCTTAGGTCCTGCTGAGGGAAACATTCAGTACTTC
TRBD2 TRBJ2-3 TRBV19 . CASMGLAGGPDTQYF TGTGCCAGTATGGGACTAGCGGGGGGGCCAGATACGCAGTATTTT
. TRBJ2-1 TRBV29-1 few CSVDNPLSNEQFF TGCAGCGTTGATAACCCCCTTTCCAATGAGCAGTTCTTC
. TRBJ1-1 TRBV29-1 . CSVLGGTEAFF TGCAGCGTTCTGGGGGGTACTGAAGCTTTCTTT
. TRBJ1-4 TRBV2 . CATRQLGEEKLFF TGTGCCACCAGACAGTTAGGTGAAGAAAAACTGTTTTTT
. TRBJ1-6 TRBV4-2 . CASSQGGARSPLHF TGTGCCAGCAGCCAAGGCGGGGCGCGTTCACCCCTCCACTTT
. TRBJ1-2 TRBV7-2 . CASSVAADYGYTF TGTGCCAGCAGCGTAGCGGCAGATTATGGCTACACCTTC
TRBD1 TRBJ2-4 TRBV13 . CASSPGTGQGNVQYF TGTGCCAGCAGCCCAGGGACAGGTCAAGGAAACGTTCAGTACTTC
TRBD2 TRBJ2-1 TRBV20-1 once CSARDRRAGSRDEQFF TGCAGTGCTAGAGATCGTAGAGCGGGGTCTAGGGATGAGCAGTTCTTC
TRBD1 TRBJ1-2 TRBV29-1 . CSASWQGARGYTF TGCAGCGCCTCATGGCAGGGGGCCCGTGGCTACACCTTC
TRBD2 TRBJ2-5 TRBV3-1 . CASSQDAAGASLSKETQYF TGTGCCAGCAGCCAAGATGCAGCGGGGGCCTCACTCAGTAAGGAGACCCAGTACTTC
TRBD1 TRBJ2-5 TRBV5-8 few CASSAGTGVRETQYF TGTGCCAGCAGCGCCGGGACAGGGGTTCGGGAGACCCAGTACTTC
TRBD1 TRBJ1-2 TRBV29-1 . CSVANRDRGTYGYTF TGCAGCGTCGCGAATCGGGACAGGGGGACCTATGGCTACACCTTC
TRBD1 TRBJ2-4 TRBV7-9 . CASSPRTGEAKNIQYF TGTGCCAGCAGCCCCCGGACAGGGGAAGCCAAAAACATTCAGTACTTC
TRBD2 TRBJ2-1 TRBV6-6 . CASSFSGNSYNEQFF TGTGCCAGCAGTTTTAGCGGGAACTCCTACAATGAGCAGTTCTTC
. TRBJ2-1 TRBV20-1 few CSARVGSSTYNEQFF TGCAGTGCTAGGGTAGGTAGCAGTACCTACAATGAGCAGTTCTTC
. TRBJ2-1 TRBV11-2 . CASSGRLWGAREQFF TGTGCCAGCAGCGGGCGATTGTGGGGAGCTAGGGAGCAGTTCTTC
. TRBJ2-7 TRBV7-2 few CASSLGGVGYEQYF TGTGCCAGCAGCTTAGGAGGTGTTGGTTACGAGCAGTACTTC
. TRBJ1-1 TRBV5-1 . CASSRGSGNTEAFF TGCGCCAGCAGCCGCGGGTCCGGGAACACTGAAGCTTTCTTT